This note documents a single T cell receptor (beta chain) sequence. The antigen remains unidentified. This entry is derived from a study of cytomegalovirus exposure and HLA in healthy donors. Findings of the study overall: Earlier analysis yielded a pattern in which most TCR beta V segments were productive about 87% or about 30% of the time. Donors were assumed by presence/absence analyses to have roughly uniform sequencing depth.

It was with 60 Vbeta and 13 Jbeta primers that the PCR ran. The data were produced by immunoSEQ multiplex PCR, yet TCRdb's version contains in-frame clones alone and is incomplete. The table shows 30,000 to 40,000 clones, with about 80% occurring only once. The V and J ends lost 8 bases and 1 base respectively, with 11 bases between them. CDR1 MNHNS and CDR2 SASEGT come from the germline V gene. This CDR3 has 14 amino acids. Source material: PBMCs. This rearrangement joins TRBV6-1 to TRBJ2-2; D perhaps matches TRBD1 (5 bases). This TCR came from a male donor in good health and CMV-seronegative. CDR3 protein: CASCGHLNTGELFF. In DNA, the CDR3 is TGTGCCAGCTGCGGACACTTGAACACCGGGGAGCTGTTTTTT.